The sample holds a few counts of the clone carrying this TCR beta chain. Its antigen is not known. V was trimmed by 6 bases and J by 9 bases, leaving 18 bases between them. The CDR3 loop spans 13 amino acids. The germline V gene encodes CDR1 LNHNV and CDR2 YYDKDF (reference sequence). Every bit of the isolated RNA underwent reverse transcription, so sequencing read expressed TCRB transcripts. Approximately 3.4 million reads, on average, came from each naive, central memory and regulatory T cell sample. The protocol was immunoSEQ multiplex PCR, while the TCRdb copy is restricted to in-frame clones and leaves out a portion. The table includes roughly 450,000 clones, 11% to 15% detected once. Each donor gave one heparinised blood draw averaging about 120 mL. The data are from a study of beta chain features in type 1 diabetes. Findings and caveats of the study: Patients' naive, central memory and regulatory TCRB repertoires appeared more alike than those of healthy donors. In all four CD4+ subsets, TCRB CDR3 length was significantly, moderately reduced in type 1 diabetes.

Sequenced sample: naive CD4+ T cells from blood. The V and J genes are TRBV15 and TRBJ2-7, with D possibly being TRBD1 (5 bases). This receptor was taken from a man aged 25 to 45 in good health. The CDR3 region has the DNA TGTGCCACCAGAGGTCCCGGCAGGGTAGGGCAGTACTTC. Protein: CATRGPGRVGQYF.